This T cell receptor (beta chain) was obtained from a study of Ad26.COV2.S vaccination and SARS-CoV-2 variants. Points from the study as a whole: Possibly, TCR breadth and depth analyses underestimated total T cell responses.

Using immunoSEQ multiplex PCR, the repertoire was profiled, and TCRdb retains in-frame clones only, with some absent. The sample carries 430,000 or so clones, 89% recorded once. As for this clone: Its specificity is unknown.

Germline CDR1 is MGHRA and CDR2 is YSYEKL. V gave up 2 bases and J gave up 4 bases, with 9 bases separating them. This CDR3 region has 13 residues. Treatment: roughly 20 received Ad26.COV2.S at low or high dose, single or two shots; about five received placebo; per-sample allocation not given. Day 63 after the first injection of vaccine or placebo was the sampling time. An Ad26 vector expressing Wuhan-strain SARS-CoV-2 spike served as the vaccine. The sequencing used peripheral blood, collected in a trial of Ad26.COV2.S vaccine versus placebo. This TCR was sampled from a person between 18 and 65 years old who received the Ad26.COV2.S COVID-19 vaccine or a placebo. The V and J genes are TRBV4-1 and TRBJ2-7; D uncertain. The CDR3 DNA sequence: TGCGCCAGCAGCCAACACCCTCAGTACGAGCAGTACTTC. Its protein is CASSQHPQYEQYF.